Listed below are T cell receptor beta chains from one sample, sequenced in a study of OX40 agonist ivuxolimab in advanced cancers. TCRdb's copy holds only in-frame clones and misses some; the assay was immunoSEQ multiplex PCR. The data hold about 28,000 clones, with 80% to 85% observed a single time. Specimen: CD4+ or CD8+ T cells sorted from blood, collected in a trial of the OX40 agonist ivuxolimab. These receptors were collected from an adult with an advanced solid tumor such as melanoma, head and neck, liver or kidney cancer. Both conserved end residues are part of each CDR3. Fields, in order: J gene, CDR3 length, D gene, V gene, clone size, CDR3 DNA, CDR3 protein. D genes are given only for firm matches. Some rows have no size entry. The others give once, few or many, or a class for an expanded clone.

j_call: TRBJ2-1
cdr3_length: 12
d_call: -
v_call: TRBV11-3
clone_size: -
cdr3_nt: TGTGCCAGCAGGGACTACCACAATGAGCAGTTCTTC
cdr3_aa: CASRDYHNEQFF

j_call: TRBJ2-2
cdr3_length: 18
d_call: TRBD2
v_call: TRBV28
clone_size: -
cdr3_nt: TGTGCCAGCAGTTTGGTAGCGGGGGGGCTGACGAACACCGGGGAGCTGTTTTTT
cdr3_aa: CASSLVAGGLTNTGELFF

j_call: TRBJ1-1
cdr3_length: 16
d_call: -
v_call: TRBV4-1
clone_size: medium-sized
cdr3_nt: TGCGCCAGCAGCCTAAGACAGGACTACATGAACACTGAAGCTTTCTTT
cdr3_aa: CASSLRQDYMNTEAFF

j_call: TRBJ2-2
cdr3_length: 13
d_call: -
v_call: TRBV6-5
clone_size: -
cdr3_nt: TGTGCCAGCAGTTACAGGGGCACCGGGGAGCTGTTTTTT
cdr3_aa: CASSYRGTGELFF

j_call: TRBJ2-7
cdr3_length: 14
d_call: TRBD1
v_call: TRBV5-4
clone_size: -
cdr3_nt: TGTGCCAGCAGCGGAGGACAGGGGGCCTACGAGCAGTACTTC
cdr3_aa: CASSGGQGAYEQYF

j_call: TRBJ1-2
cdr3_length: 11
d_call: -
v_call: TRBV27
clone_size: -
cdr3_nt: TGTGCCAGCACTGCAGGGGCCGGCTACACCTTC
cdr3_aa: CASTAGAGYTF

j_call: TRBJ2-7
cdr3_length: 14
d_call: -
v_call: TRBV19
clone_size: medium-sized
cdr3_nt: TGTGCCAGTAGTATAATGGAGGGGCCCTACGAGCAGTACTTC
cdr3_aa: CASSIMEGPYEQYF

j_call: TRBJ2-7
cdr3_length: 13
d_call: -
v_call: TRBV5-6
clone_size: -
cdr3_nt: TGTGCCAGCAGCTTCGGACCGGGGGACGAGCAGTACTTC
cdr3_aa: CASSFGPGDEQYF

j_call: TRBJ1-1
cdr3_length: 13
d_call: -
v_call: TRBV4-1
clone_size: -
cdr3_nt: TGCGCCAGCAGCCAAGGGGCGAACACTGAAGCTTTCTTT
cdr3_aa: CASSQGANTEAFF

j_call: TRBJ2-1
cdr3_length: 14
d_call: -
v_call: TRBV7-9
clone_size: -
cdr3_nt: TGTGCCAGCAGCAGCCGGGACAACTACAATGAGCAGTTCTTC
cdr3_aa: CASSSRDNYNEQFF

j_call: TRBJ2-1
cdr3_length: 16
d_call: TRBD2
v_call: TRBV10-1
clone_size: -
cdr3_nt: TGCGCCAGCACCGCCGGGGTTAGCGGGAGCGGGAATGAGCAGTTCTTC
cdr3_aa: CASTAGVSGSGNEQFF

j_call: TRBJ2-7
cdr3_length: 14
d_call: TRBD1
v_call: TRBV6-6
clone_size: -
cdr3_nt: TGTGCCAGCAGTTACGAGGGACAGTTCTACGAGCAGTACTTC
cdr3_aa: CASSYEGQFYEQYF

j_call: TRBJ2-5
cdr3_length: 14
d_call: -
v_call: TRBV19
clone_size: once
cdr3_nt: TGTGCCAGTGCGTCCTCCCTCGGCGAAGAGACCCAGTACTTC
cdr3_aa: CASASSLGEETQYF

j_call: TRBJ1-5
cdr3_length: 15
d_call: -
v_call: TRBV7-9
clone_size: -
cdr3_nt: TGTGCCAGCAGCTTAGTAGCAGGGGCCAATCAGCCCCAGCATTTT
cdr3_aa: CASSLVAGANQPQHF

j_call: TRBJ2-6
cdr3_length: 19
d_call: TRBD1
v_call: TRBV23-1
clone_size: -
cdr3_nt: TGCGCCAGCAGTCACGTTCCGGGACAGGGGTTCTCTGGGGCCAACGTCCTGACTTTC
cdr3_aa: CASSHVPGQGFSGANVLTF

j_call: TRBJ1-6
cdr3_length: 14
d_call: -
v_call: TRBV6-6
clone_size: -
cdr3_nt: TGTGCCAGCAGCCCACAGGGTTGGAATTCACCCCTCCACTTT
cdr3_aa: CASSPQGWNSPLHF

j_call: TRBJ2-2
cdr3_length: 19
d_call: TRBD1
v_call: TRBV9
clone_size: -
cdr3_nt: TGTGCCAGCAGCGCCCCTCGGGACAGTTCCCTCGAAGGGACCGGGGAGCTGTTTTTT
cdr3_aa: CASSAPRDSSLEGTGELFF

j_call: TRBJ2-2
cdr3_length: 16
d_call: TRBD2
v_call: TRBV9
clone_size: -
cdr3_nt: TGTGCCAGCAGCGGGTGGACTAGCGGGAACACCGGGGAGCTGTTTTTT
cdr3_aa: CASSGWTSGNTGELFF

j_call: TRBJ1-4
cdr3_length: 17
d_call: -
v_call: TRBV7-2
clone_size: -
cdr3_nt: TGTGCCAGCAGCTTAGAAGTAACAGGCAGGGGTTTGGAAAAACTGTTTTTT
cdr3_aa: CASSLEVTGRGLEKLFF

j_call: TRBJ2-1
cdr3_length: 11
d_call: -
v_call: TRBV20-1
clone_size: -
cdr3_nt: TGCAGTGCGCGGGTCTGGGGTGAGCAGTTCTTC
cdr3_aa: CSARVWGEQFF

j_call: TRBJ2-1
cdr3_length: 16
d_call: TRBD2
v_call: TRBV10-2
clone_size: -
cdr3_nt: TGCGCCAGCAGTGAGTCGACTAGCGGGAGTATTCATGAGCAGTTCTTC
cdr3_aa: CASSESTSGSIHEQFF

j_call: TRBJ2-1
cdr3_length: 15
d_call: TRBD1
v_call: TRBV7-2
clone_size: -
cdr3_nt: TGTGCCAGCAGCCAGGGACAGGTAGGCTACAATGAGCAGTTCTTC
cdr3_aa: CASSQGQVGYNEQFF

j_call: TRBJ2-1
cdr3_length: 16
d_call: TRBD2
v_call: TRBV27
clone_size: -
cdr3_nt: TGTGCCAGCAGCCCTAGGACTAGCGGGAGGTACAATGAGCAGTTCTTC
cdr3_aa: CASSPRTSGRYNEQFF

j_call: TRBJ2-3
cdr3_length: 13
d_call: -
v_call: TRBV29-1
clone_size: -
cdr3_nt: TGCAGCGTTGACTGGCAGGACACAGATACGCAGTATTTT
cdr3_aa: CSVDWQDTDTQYF

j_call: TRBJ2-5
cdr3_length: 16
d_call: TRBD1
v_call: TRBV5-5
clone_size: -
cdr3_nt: TGTGCCAGCAGCGCCTGGGACAGGGGGCGCACGAAGACCCAGTACTTC
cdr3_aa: CASSAWDRGRTKTQYF

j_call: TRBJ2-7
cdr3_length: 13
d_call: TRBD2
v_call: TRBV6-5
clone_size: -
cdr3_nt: TGTGCCAGCAGTCTCCCGACTAGCGGGGAGCAGTACTTC
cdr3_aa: CASSLPTSGEQYF

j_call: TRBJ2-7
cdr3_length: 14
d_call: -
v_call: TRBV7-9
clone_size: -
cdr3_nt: TGTGCCAGCACCTCGACAGTCCGGGGCTACGAGCAGTACTTC
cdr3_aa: CASTSTVRGYEQYF

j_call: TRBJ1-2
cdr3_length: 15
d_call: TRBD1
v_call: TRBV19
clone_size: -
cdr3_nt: TGTGCCAGTAGTGGGGACAGACAGGGGAACTATGGCTACACCTTC
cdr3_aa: CASSGDRQGNYGYTF

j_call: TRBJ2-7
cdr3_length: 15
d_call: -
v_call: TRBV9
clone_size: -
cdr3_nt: TGTGCCAGCAGCGTAGGGGCTAGCGCCACCTACGAGCAGTACTTC
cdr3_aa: CASSVGASATYEQYF

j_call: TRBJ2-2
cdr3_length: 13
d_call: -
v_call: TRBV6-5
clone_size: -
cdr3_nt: TGTGCCAGCAGTTACAAGGGGGCCGGGGAGCTGTTTTTT
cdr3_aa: CASSYKGAGELFF

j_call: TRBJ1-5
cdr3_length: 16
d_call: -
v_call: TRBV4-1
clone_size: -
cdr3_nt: TGCGCCAGCAGCCAAGTTCATCCTCTTTACAATCAGCCCCAGCATTTT
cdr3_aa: CASSQVHPLYNQPQHF

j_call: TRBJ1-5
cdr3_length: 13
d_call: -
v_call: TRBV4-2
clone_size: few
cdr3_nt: TGTGCCAGCAGACCAGAGGGGAATCAGCCCCAGCATTTT
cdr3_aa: CASRPEGNQPQHF

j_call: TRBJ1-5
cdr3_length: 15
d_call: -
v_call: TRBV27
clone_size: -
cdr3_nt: TGTGCCAGCAGTTTATACAGATCTAGCAATCAGCCCCAGCATTTT
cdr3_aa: CASSLYRSSNQPQHF

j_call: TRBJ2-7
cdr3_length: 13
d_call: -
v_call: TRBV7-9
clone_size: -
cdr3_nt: TGTGCCAGCAGCTTCTTACAGGGATCCGAGCAGTACTTC
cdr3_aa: CASSFLQGSEQYF

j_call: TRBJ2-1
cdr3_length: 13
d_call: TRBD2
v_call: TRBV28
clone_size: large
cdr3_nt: TGTGCCAGCAGTTGGGGGACTAGCGGGGAGCAGTTCTTC
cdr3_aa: CASSWGTSGEQFF

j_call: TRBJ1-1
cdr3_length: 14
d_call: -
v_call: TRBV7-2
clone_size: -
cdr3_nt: TGTGCCAGCAGCCCGGGACATACTTACACTGAAGCTTTCTTT
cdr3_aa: CASSPGHTYTEAFF

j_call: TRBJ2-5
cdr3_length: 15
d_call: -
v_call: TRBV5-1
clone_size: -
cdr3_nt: TGCGCCAGCAGCAATGGTAGAGGAAACCAAGAGACCCAGTACTTC
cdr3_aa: CASSNGRGNQETQYF

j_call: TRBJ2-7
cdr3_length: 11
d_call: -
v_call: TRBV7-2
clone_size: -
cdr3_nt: TGTGCCAGCAGCCCGTCTGAGGAGCAGTACTTC
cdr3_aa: CASSPSEEQYF

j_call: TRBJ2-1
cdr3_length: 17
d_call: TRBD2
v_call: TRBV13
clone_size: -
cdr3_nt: TGTGCCAGCAGCCCCTGGTTAAGCGGGGGATCCTACAATGAGCAGTTCTTC
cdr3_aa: CASSPWLSGGSYNEQFF

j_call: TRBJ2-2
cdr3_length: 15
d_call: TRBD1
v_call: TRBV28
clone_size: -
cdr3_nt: TGTGCCAGCAGCCCGCAGGGGGCGCGTGCCGGGGAGCTGTTTTTT
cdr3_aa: CASSPQGARAGELFF

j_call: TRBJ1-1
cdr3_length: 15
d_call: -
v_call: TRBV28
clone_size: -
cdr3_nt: TGTGCCAGCAGTCTCCGGGCCGTTTCGGACACTGAAGCTTTCTTT
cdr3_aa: CASSLRAVSDTEAFF

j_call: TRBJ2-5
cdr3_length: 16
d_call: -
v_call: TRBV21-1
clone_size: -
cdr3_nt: TGTGCCAGCAACAGGACTAGCGGGAGTAGGGGAGAGACCCAGTACTTC
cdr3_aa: CASNRTSGSRGETQYF